This TCR beta chain was identified during a study of beta chain features in type 1 diabetes. This clone was seen a few times. The sequenced template was cDNA made from the entire isolated RNA. TCRdb's table, derived via immunoSEQ multiplex PCR, lists solely in-frame clones and lacks some. The table includes 200,000 to 300,000 clones, around a quarter detected once. Germline loops: CDR1 MNHEY, CDR2 SVGAGI. Trimming stripped 6 bases from V and 7 bases from J, with 16 bases between. The length of the CDR3 is 14 residues. The clonotype comes from a man aged 25-45 years in good health. The rearrangement uses TRBV6-5 and TRBJ1-3; possibly TRBD1 for D (6 bases). The sequenced sample was central memory CD4+ T cells from blood. CDR3: CASSAGVMRNTIYF. CDR3 sequence (DNA): TGTGCCAGCAGCGCAGGGGTGATGCGGAACACCATATATTTT.